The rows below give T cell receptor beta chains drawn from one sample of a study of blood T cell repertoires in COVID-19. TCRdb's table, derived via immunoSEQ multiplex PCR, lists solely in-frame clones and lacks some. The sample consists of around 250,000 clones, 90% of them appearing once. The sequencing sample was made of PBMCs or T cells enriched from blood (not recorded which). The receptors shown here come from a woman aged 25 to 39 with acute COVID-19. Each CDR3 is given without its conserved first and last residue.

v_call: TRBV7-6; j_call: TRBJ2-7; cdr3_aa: ASSLLAGAPHEQY
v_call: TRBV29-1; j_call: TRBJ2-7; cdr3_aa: SVTGAYEQY
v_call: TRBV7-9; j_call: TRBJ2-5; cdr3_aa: ASSLDQGAVETQY
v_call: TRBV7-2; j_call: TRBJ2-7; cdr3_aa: ASSLMAQVPSEQY
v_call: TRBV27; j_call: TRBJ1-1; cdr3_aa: ASRLDTLGTEAF
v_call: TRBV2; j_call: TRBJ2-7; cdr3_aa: ASSVGDRDYEQY
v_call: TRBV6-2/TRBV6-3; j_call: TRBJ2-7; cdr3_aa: ASSYSQGNHEQY
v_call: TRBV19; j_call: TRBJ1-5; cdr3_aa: ASSPGTGRSNQPQH
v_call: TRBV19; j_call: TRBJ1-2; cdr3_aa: ASSTTGAANYGYT
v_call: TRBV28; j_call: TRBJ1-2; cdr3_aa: ASSFTNRGLDGYT
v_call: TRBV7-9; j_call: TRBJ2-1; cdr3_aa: ASSGTSSRSYNEQF
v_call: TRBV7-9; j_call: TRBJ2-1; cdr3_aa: ASSPRWRVWNEQF
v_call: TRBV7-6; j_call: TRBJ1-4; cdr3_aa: ASSPRSSSNEKLF
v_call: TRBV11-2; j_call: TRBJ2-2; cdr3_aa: ASSPSGLAGAGELF
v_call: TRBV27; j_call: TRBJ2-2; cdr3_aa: ASGTGGPGELF
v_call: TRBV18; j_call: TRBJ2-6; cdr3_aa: ASSDRDRGSGANVLT
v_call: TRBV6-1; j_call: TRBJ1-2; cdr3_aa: ASTNPTGNYGYT
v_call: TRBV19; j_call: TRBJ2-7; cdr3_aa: ASSGQGGDYEQY
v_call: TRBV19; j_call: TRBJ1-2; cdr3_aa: ASSMVAGADYGYT
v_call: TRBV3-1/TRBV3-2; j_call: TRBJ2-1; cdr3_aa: ASSQVRNNTSEHNEQF
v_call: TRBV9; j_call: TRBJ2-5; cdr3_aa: ASSVATKPEGETQY
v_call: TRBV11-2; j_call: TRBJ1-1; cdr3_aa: ASSPYWADQVEAF
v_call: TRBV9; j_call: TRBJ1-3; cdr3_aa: ASSVDSGHLAGNTIY
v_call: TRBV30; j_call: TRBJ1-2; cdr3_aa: ASTEGGLYGYT
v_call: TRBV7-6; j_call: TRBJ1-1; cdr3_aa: ASSINSGVNTEAF
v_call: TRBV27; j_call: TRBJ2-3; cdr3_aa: ASSLVGGYGTGSDTQY
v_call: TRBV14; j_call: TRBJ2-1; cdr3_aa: ASSQDGRGWGSYNEQF
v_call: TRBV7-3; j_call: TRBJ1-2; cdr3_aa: ASSSGQAARYGYT
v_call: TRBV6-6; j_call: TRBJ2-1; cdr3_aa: ASSYSGQAYNEQF
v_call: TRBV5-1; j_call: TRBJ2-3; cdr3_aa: ASSPVPGLAEHTDTQY
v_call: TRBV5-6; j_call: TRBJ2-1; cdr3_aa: ASSRPRLTNNEQF
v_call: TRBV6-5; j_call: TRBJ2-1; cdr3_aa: ASRSGQTHYNEQF
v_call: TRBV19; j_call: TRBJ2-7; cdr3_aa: ASRGDSYEQY
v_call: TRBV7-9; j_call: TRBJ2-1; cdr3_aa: ASSLGQGERNEQF
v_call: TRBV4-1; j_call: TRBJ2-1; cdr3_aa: ASSLAGGLREQF
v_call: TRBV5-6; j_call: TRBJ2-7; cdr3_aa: ASSWEGYEQY
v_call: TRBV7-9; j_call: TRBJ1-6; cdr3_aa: ASSMGQGGSPLH
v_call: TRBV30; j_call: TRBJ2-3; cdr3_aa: AWSVLARTDTQY
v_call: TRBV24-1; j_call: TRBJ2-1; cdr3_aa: ATSDSLAGGSYNEQF
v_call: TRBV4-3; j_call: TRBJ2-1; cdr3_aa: ASSQDSSREGYEQF
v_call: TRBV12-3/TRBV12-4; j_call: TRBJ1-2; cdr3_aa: ASRKQGVGGYT
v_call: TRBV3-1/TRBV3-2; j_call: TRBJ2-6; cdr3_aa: ASSPRTGGTGANVLT
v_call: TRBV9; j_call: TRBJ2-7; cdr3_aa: ASSTTGQTYEQY
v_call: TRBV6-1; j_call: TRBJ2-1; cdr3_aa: ASSENSWLAGDRNEQF
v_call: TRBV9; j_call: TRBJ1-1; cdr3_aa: ASSPGTGGEAF
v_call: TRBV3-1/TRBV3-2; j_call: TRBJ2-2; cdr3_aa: ASRTSGINTGELF
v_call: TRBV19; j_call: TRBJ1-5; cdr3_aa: ASSTLPMTGRSNQPQH